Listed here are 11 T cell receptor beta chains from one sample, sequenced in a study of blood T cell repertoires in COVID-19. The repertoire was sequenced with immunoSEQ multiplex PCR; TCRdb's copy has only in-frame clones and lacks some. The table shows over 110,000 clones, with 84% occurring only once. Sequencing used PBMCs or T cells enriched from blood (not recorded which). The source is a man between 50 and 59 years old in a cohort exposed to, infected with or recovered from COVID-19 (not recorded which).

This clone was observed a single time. The DNA for the CDR3 is TGCGCCAGCAGCCAAGTTGAGGGGACAGGAGGGCATGGTGGCTACACCTTC. Residues: CASSQVEGTGGHGGYTF. V gene TRBV4-1 combines with J gene TRBJ1-2, with 8 bases identical to TRBD1. This CDR3 has 17 amino acids. The ends lost 1 base at V and 7 bases at J; junction bases unmatched: 14. CDR1 and CDR2 from the germline V gene are MGHRA and YSYEKL.

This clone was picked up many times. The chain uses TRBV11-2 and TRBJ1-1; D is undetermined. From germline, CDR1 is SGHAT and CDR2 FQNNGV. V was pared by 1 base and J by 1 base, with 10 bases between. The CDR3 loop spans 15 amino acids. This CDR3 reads CASSLVETGNTEAFF. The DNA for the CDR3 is TGTGCCAGCAGCTTAGTCGAGACGGGGAACACTGAAGCTTTCTTT.

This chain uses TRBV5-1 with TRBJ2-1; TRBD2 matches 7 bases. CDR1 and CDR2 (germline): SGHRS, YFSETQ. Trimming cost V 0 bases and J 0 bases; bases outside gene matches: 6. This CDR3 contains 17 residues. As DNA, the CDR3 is TGCGCCAGCAGCTTGGTCGGCGGGGGAGGCTCCTACAATGAGCAGTTCTTC. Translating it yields CASSLVGGGGSYNEQFF.

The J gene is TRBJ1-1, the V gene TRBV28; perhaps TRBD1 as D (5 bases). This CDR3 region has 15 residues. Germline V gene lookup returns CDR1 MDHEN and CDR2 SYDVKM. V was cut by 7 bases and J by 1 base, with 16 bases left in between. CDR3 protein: CASTSWGSSNTEAFF. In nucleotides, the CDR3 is TGTGCCAGCACCTCTTGGGGCAGTTCGAACACTGAAGCTTTCTTT.

The CDR3, as DNA: TGTGCCAGCAGCTTGGGACAGGAAGACACTGAAGCTTTCTTT. Its protein is CASSLGQEDTEAFF. The chain recombines TRBV7-9 with TRBJ1-1; 8 positions agree with TRBD1. Germline V gene lookup returns CDR1 SEHNR and CDR2 FQNEAQ (reference sequence). Germline trimming cut 3 bases from V and 3 bases from J; bases unmatched to any gene: 3. The CDR3 is 14 amino acids.

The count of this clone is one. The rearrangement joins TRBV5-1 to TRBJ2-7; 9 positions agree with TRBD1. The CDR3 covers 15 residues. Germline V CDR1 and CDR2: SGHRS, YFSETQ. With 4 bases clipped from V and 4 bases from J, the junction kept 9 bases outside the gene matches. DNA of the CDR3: TGCGCCAGCAGCCCGATTCGGACAGGGGCGTACGAGCAGTACTTC. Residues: CASSPIRTGAYEQYF.

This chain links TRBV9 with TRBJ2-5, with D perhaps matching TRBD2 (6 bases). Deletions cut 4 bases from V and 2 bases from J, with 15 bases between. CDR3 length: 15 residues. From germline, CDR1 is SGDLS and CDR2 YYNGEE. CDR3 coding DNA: TGTGCCAGCAGCCCTGAGGGTCTAGCGCAAGAGACCCAGTACTTC. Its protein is CASSPEGLAQETQYF.

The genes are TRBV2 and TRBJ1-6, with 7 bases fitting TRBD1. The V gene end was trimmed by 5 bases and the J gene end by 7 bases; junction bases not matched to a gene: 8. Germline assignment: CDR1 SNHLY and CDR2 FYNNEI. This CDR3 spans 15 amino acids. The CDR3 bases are TGTGCCAGCAGTCCCGAGGGGGCCAGAAATTCACCCCTCCACTTT. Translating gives CASSPEGARNSPLHF.

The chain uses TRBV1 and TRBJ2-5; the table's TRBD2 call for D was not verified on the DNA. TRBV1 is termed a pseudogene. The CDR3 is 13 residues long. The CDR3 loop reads CTSSHVSLRTQYF. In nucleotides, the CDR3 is TGCACCAGCAGCCATGTGAGTTTGAGGACCCAGTACTTC.

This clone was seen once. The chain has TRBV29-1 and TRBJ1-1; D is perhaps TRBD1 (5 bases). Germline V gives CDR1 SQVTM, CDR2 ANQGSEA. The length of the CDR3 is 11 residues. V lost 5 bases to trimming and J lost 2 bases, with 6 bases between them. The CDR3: CSVQGNTEAFF. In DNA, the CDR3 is TGCAGCGTTCAGGGAAACACTGAAGCTTTCTTT.

CDR3 amino acids: CASSSGLAFYEQYF. In DNA form, the CDR3 reads TGTGCCAGCAGTTCCGGACTAGCTTTCTACGAGCAGTACTTC. This rearrangement joins TRBV27 to TRBJ2-7; 8 nucleotides match TRBD2. V lost 4 bases and J lost 3; bases outside the gene matches: 5. CDR3 length: 14 residues. Germline CDR1 reads MNHEY; CDR2 reads SMNVEV (reference sequence).